These 30 T cell receptor beta chains share one sample of origin, sequenced in a study of cytomegalovirus exposure and HLA in healthy donors. The PCR contained 60 Vbeta and 13 Jbeta primers. The data were produced by immunoSEQ multiplex PCR, yet TCRdb's version contains in-frame clones alone and is incomplete. The repertoire includes around 100,000 clones, roughly 71% of them detected once, and 8% to 13% sits in the top ten. The sample consisted of PBMCs. The receptor source for this set is a man in his fifties or sixties in good health and CMV-seronegative.

The V gene is TRBV9, the J gene TRBJ2-3, with TRBD1 matching over 9 bases. With 4 bases clipped from V and 5 bases from J, the junction kept 8 bases outside the gene matches. Germline CDR1 SGDLS, CDR2 YYNGEE. There are 15 residues in the CDR3. Here the CDR3 reads CASSIRQGVGDTQYF. CDR3 DNA: TGTGCCAGCAGCATCCGACAGGGGGTAGGAGATACGCAGTATTTT.

The rearrangement uses TRBV2 and TRBJ1-1; 11 positions agree with TRBD1. The CDR3 spans 17 residues. Germline V gene sequence: CDR1 SNHLY, CDR2 FYNNEI. V dropped 7 bases and J dropped 0; count of bases not matched to a gene: 10. The CDR3 DNA reads as TGTGCCAGCAAGGTCCCGGGACAGGGGGAGATGAACACTGAAGCTTTCTTT. Amino acids: CASKVPGQGEMNTEAFF.

J is TRBJ1-2 and V is TRBV11-2; D possibly corresponds to TRBD1 (6 bases). Trimming took 5 bases from V and 3 from J, leaving 10 bases between them. This CDR3 has 13 amino acids. Germline assignment: CDR1 SGHAT and CDR2 FQNNGV. The CDR3 bases are TGTGCCAGCAGCCTAAACAGGGACTATGGCTACACCTTC. Its protein product is CASSLNRDYGYTF.

The chain combines TRBV5-5 with TRBJ1-4; 10 bases agree with TRBD1. The germline gives CDR1 SGHKS, CDR2 YYEKEE (reference sequence). The V gene end was trimmed by 3 bases and the J gene end by 8 bases; junction bases not matched to a gene: 4. CDR3 size: 14 residues. The CDR3: CASSWDRGGEKLFF. The CDR3 region has the DNA TGTGCCAGCAGCTGGGACAGGGGTGGGGAAAAACTGTTTTTT.

V gene TRBV5-6 combines with J gene TRBJ2-5, with TRBD2 matching over 7 bases. Looked up from germline, CDR1 is SGHDT and CDR2 is YYEEEE. The CDR3 has 14 amino acids. The ends lost 1 base at V and 3 bases at J; junction bases unmatched: 3. The CDR3 sequence is CASSLRLAEETQYF. For the CDR3, the DNA is TGTGCCAGCAGCTTGCGTCTAGCGGAAGAGACCCAGTACTTC.

This clone was counted a single time. V and J are TRBV9 and TRBJ2-2, with a tentative D call TRBD2 (6 bases). The CDR3 is 17 amino acids. V lost 4 bases to trimming and J lost 1 base, with 17 bases between them. Germline-derived CDR1 and CDR2 are SGDLS and YYNGEE. In nucleotides, the CDR3 is TGTGCCAGCAGCCAGAGGCGGGAAGGTCAGAACACCGGGGAGCTGTTTTTT. Translating it yields CASSQRREGQNTGELFF. Full variable domain (rest looked up from reference TRBV9 and TRBJ2-2): DSGVTQTPKHLITATGQRVTLRCSPRSGDLSVYWYQQSLDQGLQFLIQYYNGEERAKGNILERFSAQQFPDLHSELNLSSLELGDSALYFCASSQRREGQNTGELFFGEGSRLTVL.

This chain connects TRBV5-1 to TRBJ2-4; the match to TRBD1 covers 8 bases. The junction had 5 bases not matched to a gene; V was cut back by 1 base and J by 5 bases. From germline, CDR1 is SGHRS and CDR2 YFSETQ. This CDR3 has 15 residues. CDR3 in amino acids: CASSLWTGNENIQYF. CDR3 nucleotides: TGCGCCAGCAGCTTGTGGACAGGGAATGAAAACATTCAGTACTTC.

The V call is TRBV2, the J call TRBJ1-1; the D is unclear. The CDR3 contains 14 residues. Trimming left V 3 bases short and J 4 bases short, with 12 bases between. The germline CDR1 and CDR2 sequences are SNHLY and FYNNEI. DNA for the CDR3: TGTGCCAGCAGTGATTTTTCTAGTGGCACTGAAGCTTTCTTT. This gives the protein CASSDFSSGTEAFF.

In its sample, this clone was seen once. The chain recombines TRBV4-3 with TRBJ2-1; 7 nucleotides match TRBD2. The CDR3 consists of 15 residues. V shed 4 bases, J shed 0 bases, and the junction held 3 bases outside the gene matches. Germline V CDR1 and CDR2: LGHNA, YSLEER. CDR3 nucleotide sequence: TGCGCCAGCAGCCGAATAGCGGGCTCCTACAATGAGCAGTTCTTC. Translating gives CASSRIAGSYNEQFF.

The chain has TRBV7-9 and TRBJ2-3, with TRBD1 matching 8 bases. This CDR3 has 15 residues. Germline values: CDR1 SEHNR, CDR2 FQNEAQ (reference sequence). V lost 6 bases, J lost 3 bases, and 8 bases stayed unmatched. Written as DNA, the CDR3 is TGTGCCAGCAGAACCGGGACAGGCTCGACAGATACGCAGTATTTT. Amino acid sequence: CASRTGTGSTDTQYF.

In its sample, this clone was seen a few times. The rearrangement uses TRBV25-1 and TRBJ2-5; D unclear. The CDR3 contains 14 residues. V gave up 1 base and J gave up 2 bases, with 8 bases separating them. Germline V lookup: CDR1 MGHDK, CDR2 SYGVNS. Here the CDR3 reads CASSELKAQETQYF. CDR3 coding DNA: TGTGCCAGCAGTGAATTGAAAGCTCAAGAGACCCAGTACTTC.

This chain uses TRBV5-1 with TRBJ2-5; D possibly corresponds to TRBD2 (7 bases). Trimming removed 4 bases from V and 4 bases from J, with 17 bases in between. This CDR3 is 15 amino acids long. The germline gives CDR1 SGHRS, CDR2 YFSETQ. DNA for the CDR3: TGCGCCAGCAGCAAAGGGAGGGGGGGCGGAGAGACCCAGTACTTC. It codes for CASSKGRGGGETQYF.

The rearrangement links TRBV2 to TRBJ2-7, with D possibly TRBD1 on 5 matching bases. Germline assignment: CDR1 SNHLY and CDR2 FYNNEI. Trimming pared 6 bases from V and 1 base from J, leaving 16 bases between. The CDR3 length is 15 residues. Here the CDR3 reads CASRQAREGSYEQYF. CDR3 coding DNA: TGTGCCAGCAGACAAGCCAGGGAAGGGTCCTACGAGCAGTACTTC.

This clone came up once. A junction end diverges from the germline sequence, so it may reflect a read error. The chain recombines TRBV7-9 with TRBJ1-4; a weak D match, TRBD1 (6 bases). Germline CDR1 SEHNR, CDR2 FQNEAQ (reference sequence). This CDR3 region has 14 residues. CDR3 bases: TGTTCCAGCAGCCCCACAGGGAGAAATGAAAAACTGTTTTTT. This translates into CSSSPTGRNEKLFF. The full variable domain, with the rest looked up from reference TRBV7-9 and TRBJ1-4, is DTGVSQNPRHKITKRGQNVTFRCDPISEHNRLYWYRQTLGQGPEFLTYFQNEAQLEKSRLLSDRFSAERPKGSFSTLEIQRTEQGDSAMYLCSSSPTGRNEKLFFGSGTQLSVL.

This chain uses TRBV5-6 with TRBJ2-3, with D possibly matching TRBD1 (5 bases). The CDR3 length is 16 residues. Germline values: CDR1 SGHDT, CDR2 YYEEEE. V lost 6 bases and J 6 bases, leaving 23 bases between the germline ends. This chain's CDR3 is CASNGAAGRSGDTQYF. The CDR3 nucleotides are TGTGCCAGCAATGGGGCGGCAGGACGGTCCGGGGATACGCAGTATTTT.

V gene TRBV9 combines with J gene TRBJ2-3; D possibly corresponds to TRBD1 (6 bases). This CDR3 spans 15 amino acids. Germline lookup yields CDR1 SGDLS and CDR2 YYNGEE. Trimming shortened V by 1 base and J by 0 bases, and 9 bases separated the two germline ends. CDR3 amino acids: CASSVTGTSTDTQYF. For the CDR3, the DNA is TGTGCCAGCAGCGTAACTGGGACAAGCACAGATACGCAGTATTTT.

The chain links TRBV5-1 to TRBJ1-1; 7 nucleotides match TRBD1. The J segment lost 8 bases and the V segment lost 6 bases, leaving 13 bases of the junction unmatched. The CDR3 covers 14 residues. Looked up from germline, CDR1 is SGHRS and CDR2 is YFSETQ. DNA of the CDR3: TGCGCCAGCACCCCCACCGCAGGGGGGATGGAAGCTTTCTTT. As protein: CASTPTAGGMEAFF.

This clone was recorded a few times. This chain's CDR3 is CASRVQGTGTGELFF. The CDR3 DNA reads as TGTGCCAGCAGGGTTCAGGGGACGGGCACCGGGGAGCTGTTTTTT. The chain is built from TRBV28 and TRBJ2-2, with D possibly TRBD1 on 6 matching bases. V was shortened by 6 bases and J by 4 bases, with 15 bases between the two germline ends. This CDR3 has 15 amino acids. Germline assignment: CDR1 MDHEN and CDR2 SYDVKM.

This sequence joins TRBV28 and TRBJ1-1; TRBD1 agrees at 7 bases. There are 12 residues in the CDR3. With V trimmed by 5 bases and J by 11 bases, 8 bases remained unmatched. Germline CDR1 reads MDHEN; CDR2 reads SYDVKM. The CDR3 protein is CASSPDDRDAFF. The CDR3, as DNA: TGTGCCAGCAGTCCAGATGACAGGGATGCTTTCTTT.

V gene TRBV15 combines with J gene TRBJ2-1; D is perhaps TRBD2 (6 bases). The CDR3 consists of 14 residues. Germline V gives CDR1 LNHNV, CDR2 YYDKDF (reference sequence). V was trimmed by 1 base and J by 7 bases, leaving 11 bases between them. In nucleotides, the CDR3 is TGTGCCACCAGCAGAGCTGGGGGACTTAATGAGCAGTTCTTC. It translates to CATSRAGGLNEQFF.

Only a few counts were recorded for this clone. This sample includes further DNA sequences coding for the same CDR3. The chain recombines TRBV11-1 with TRBJ1-5; possibly TRBD1 for D (6 bases). V shed 4 bases and J shed 0 bases, with 7 bases lying between them. Germline V gene lookup returns CDR1 SGHAT and CDR2 FQDESV (reference sequence). The CDR3 runs 14 residues. The CDR3 spells CASSSRGSNQPQHF. The CDR3 bases are TGTGCCAGCAGCTCCAGGGGTAGCAATCAGCCCCAGCATTTT.

The rearrangement joins TRBV27 to TRBJ1-6, with a weak D call TRBD1 (6 bases). Germline CDR1 is MNHEY and CDR2 is SMNVEV (reference sequence). Trimming cost V 2 bases and J 6 bases, with 8 bases left between them. This CDR3 is built from 14 residues. DNA for the CDR3: TGTGCCAGCAGTTTACGACAGGCTAATTCACCCCTCCACTTT. Translating it yields CASSLRQANSPLHF.

The chain has TRBV27 and TRBJ2-2, with unresolved D. Germline V gene lookup returns CDR1 MNHEY and CDR2 SMNVEV (reference sequence). V lost 5 bases and J 6 bases, leaving 19 bases between the germline ends. This CDR3 spans 16 amino acids. In DNA form, the CDR3 reads TGTGCCAGCAGTCCCTGGGCTGTAGAAGGCGCCGGGGAGCTGTTTTTT. Protein: CASSPWAVEGAGELFF.

The chain has TRBV29-1 and TRBJ2-3; unclear D gene. Germline CDR1 reads SQVTM; CDR2 reads ANQGSEA. The CDR3 totals 14 residues. Trimming shortened V by 2 bases and J by 0 bases, and 9 bases separated the two germline ends. The CDR3: CSVEPDTSTDTQYF. CDR3 sequence (DNA): TGCAGCGTTGAACCTGATACTAGCACAGATACGCAGTATTTT.

This clone was found once. The genes are TRBV19 and TRBJ1-1, with D maybe TRBD1 (5 bases). Trimming left V 5 bases short and J 0 bases short, with 10 bases between. The CDR3 has 14 amino acids. Germline loops: CDR1 LNHDA, CDR2 SQIVND (reference sequence). The CDR3 protein is CASSWTLMNTEAFF. In DNA form, the CDR3 reads TGTGCCAGTAGTTGGACACTTATGAACACTGAAGCTTTCTTT.

This clone was seen once. The rearrangement joins TRBV7-9 to TRBJ2-5; 8 bases match TRBD1. The J call may be faulty, since TRBJ2-7 better matches the DNA end. From germline, CDR1 is SEHNR and CDR2 FQNEAQ (reference sequence). This CDR3 contains 13 residues. DNA for the CDR3: TGTGCCAGCAGCTCGGACAGGGCAGGCGAGCAGTACTTC. Its protein product is CASSSDRAGEQYF.

The chain employs TRBV15 and TRBJ2-1; no reliable D call. V was shortened by 4 bases and J by 8 bases, with 6 bases between the two germline ends. Germline V gene sequence: CDR1 LNHNV, CDR2 YYDKDF (reference sequence). The CDR3 spans 11 residues. The CDR3 spells CATSIDDEQFF. The DNA for the CDR3 is TGTGCCACCAGCATAGACGATGAGCAGTTCTTC.

The V and J genes are TRBV5-4 and TRBJ1-2; 9 bases align to TRBD1. V shed 3 bases and J 3 bases; nucleotides not matched to a gene: 6. The CDR3 length is 15 residues. Germline V lookup: CDR1 SGHNT, CDR2 YYREEE (reference sequence). CDR3 DNA sequence: TGTGCCAGCAGCTCAACAGGGGGCTGGGACTATGGCTACACCTTC. Amino acid sequence: CASSSTGGWDYGYTF.

The chain links TRBV28 to TRBJ1-5; D might be TRBD1 (5 bases). This CDR3 has 13 amino acids. The V gene lost 5 bases and the J gene lost 7 bases, with 12 bases spanning the gap. Germline V lookup: CDR1 MDHEN, CDR2 SYDVKM. This CDR3 reads CASSRLGGQPQHF. In DNA, the CDR3 is TGTGCCAGCAGTCGTCTGGGGGGACAGCCCCAGCATTTT.

In its sample, this clone was seen many times. The rearrangement joins TRBV4-1 to TRBJ1-1; D not certain. Trimming left V 4 bases short and J 6 bases short, with 12 bases between. The CDR3 length is 13 residues. Per the germline V gene, CDR1 is MGHRA and CDR2 is YSYEKL. The CDR3 here is CASSPLTTPEAFF. The CDR3 DNA is TGCGCCAGCAGCCCTTTGACAACCCCTGAAGCTTTCTTT.